Shown below are 11 T cell receptor beta chains from a single sample sequenced in a study of T cells in women clearing cervical HPV infection. Assay used: immunoSEQ multiplex PCR; TCRdb lists only in-frame clones, some missing. The sample has about 35,000 clones; the top ten hold roughly 1.6%. Material for sequencing was blood buffy coat. These receptor sequences come from a woman aged 18 to 69 with a cervical HPV16 infection that either progressed to CIN3+ or cleared (not recorded which).

Concerning this clone: The read falls 3 residues short of the CDR3 end, and the missing part is taken from the germline J gene. The J gene is TRBJ1-2, the V gene TRBV20-1, with D hard to call. The CDR3 totals 13 residues. Trimming left V 7 bases short and J 4 bases short, with 16 bases between. From germline, CDR1 is DFQATT and CDR2 SNEGSKA (reference sequence). Partial CDR3 DNA: TGCAGTGTAGCTGAGTCCGAAGCCTATGGC. Translated, it gives CSVAESEAYG. The entire CDR3 protein reads CSVAESEAYGYTF.

To note about this clone: The CDR3 goes on 3 residues after the read ends, and that part is filled in from the germline J gene. The V and J genes are TRBV28 and TRBJ2-7; TRBD1 is a possible D gene (6 bases). With 7 bases removed from V and 1 base from J, the gap between germline ends came to 14 bases. CDR3 length equals 14 residues. From germline, CDR1 is MDHEN and CDR2 SYDVKM. CDR3 sequence reads: CASTQGRGSYEQYF. The DNA read from the CDR3 is TGTGCCAGCACCCAGGGGCGCGGTTCCTACGAG.

Turning to this clone: The read terminates 3 residues ahead of where the CDR3 ends, so the germline J gene completes it. V usage is TRBV7-3 and J usage is TRBJ2-2; D not resolved. Germline values: CDR1 SGHTA, CDR2 FQGTGA. This CDR3 contains 15 residues. V was pared by 0 bases and J by 0 bases, with 5 bases between. The CDR3 sequence is CASSLTFTNTGELFF. The sequenced CDR3 bases are TGTGCCAGCAGCTTAACATTTACGAACACCGGGGAG.

A remark on this clone: The CDR3 end lies 3 residues beyond the end of the read and is filled in from the germline J gene. The chain joins TRBV20-1 to TRBJ2-3; tentative D call: TRBD1 (6 bases). The V gene lost 5 bases and the J gene lost 5 bases, with 8 bases spanning the gap. The V gene's germline CDR1 is DFQATT and CDR2 SNEGSKA (reference sequence). CDR3 size: 11 residues. CDR3 bases read: TGCAGTGCTTCACAGGGAGATACG. It translates to CSASQGDT. The full CDR3 sequence reads CSASQGDTQYF.

On this clone: The CDR3 end falls 3 residues outside the read, so it is completed with the germline J gene. The V gene is TRBV29-1, the J gene TRBJ1-2; 10 bases agree with TRBD1. Losses at the gene ends were 7 bases for V and 4 bases for J; bases not matched to a gene: 3. The CDR3 is made up of 12 amino acids. Germline CDR1 SQVTM, CDR2 ANQGSEA. The CDR3 sequence: CSAGQGGYGYTF. The covered CDR3 bases are TGCAGCGCCGGACAGGGGGGCTATGGC.

Concerning this clone itself: The DNA ends 3 residues before the CDR3 does, and the rest of the CDR3 is filled in from the germline J gene. The chain uses TRBV5-6 and TRBJ2-7; 7 bases are a match to TRBD1. Germline values: CDR1 SGHDT, CDR2 YYEEEE. The CDR3 totals 14 residues. V lost 2 bases to trimming and J lost 3 bases; unmatched junction nucleotides: 5. The DNA read from the CDR3 is TGTGCCAGCAGCTTAAGGGGGCTCGGCTACGAG. It translates to CASSLRGLGYE. The complete CDR3 protein is CASSLRGLGYEQYF.

As regards this clone: The DNA ends 3 residues before the CDR3 does, and the rest of the CDR3 is filled in from the germline J gene. This chain connects TRBV2 to TRBJ1-3; TRBD1 is a possible D gene (5 bases). The CDR3 runs 14 residues. V dropped 8 bases and J dropped 0 bases, with 11 bases sitting between them. Germline CDR1 reads SNHLY; CDR2 reads FYNNEI. The sequenced CDR3 bases are TGTGCCAGCGCTGACAGACGCTCTGGAAACACC. This encodes CASADRRSGNT. The CDR3, in full, reads CASADRRSGNTIYF.

CDR3 region: CASSPTGVSGNEQYF. The DNA read from the CDR3 is TGTGCCAGCTCGCCCACAGGGGTTTCTGGGAACGAG. The chain couples TRBV18 to TRBJ2-7, with 7 bases that match TRBD1. The read finishes 3 residues shy of the CDR3 end, and the germline J gene is used to complete it. The CDR3 covers 15 residues. The germline V gene encodes CDR1 KGHSH and CDR2 LQKENI. Losses at the gene ends were 6 bases for V and 5 bases for J; bases not matched to a gene: 13.

Concerning this clone itself: The CDR3 is cut off 3 residues early in the read; its end comes from the germline J gene. The chain combines TRBV20-1 with TRBJ2-2, with 8 bases aligning to TRBD1. This CDR3 spans 14 amino acids. Germline values: CDR1 DFQATT, CDR2 SNEGSKA (reference sequence). The CDR3 bases that were read are TGCAGTGTTCAGGGGGCGCGTTATAATTCACCG. It codes for CSVQGARYNSP. The CDR3 as a whole reads CSVQGARYNSPLFF.

Points on this clone: Read coverage stops 3 residues before the CDR3 terminus; the germline J gene supplies the remainder. This chain connects TRBV10-3 to TRBJ1-2; D may be TRBD1 (5 bases). The CDR3 has 15 amino acids. V lost 3 bases, J lost 4 bases, and 15 bases lay in between. Germline V gene data show CDR1 as ENHRY and CDR2 as SYGVKD. The CDR3 loop reads CAISEGAALGYGYTF. Partial CDR3 DNA: TGTGCCATCAGTGAAGGGGCGGCCTTAGGCTATGGC.

Regarding this clone: The CDR3 end lies 3 residues beyond the end of the read and is filled in from the germline J gene. This chain joins TRBV19 and TRBJ1-2; D might be TRBD1 (5 bases). This CDR3 spans 13 amino acids. The V gene's germline CDR1 is LNHDA and CDR2 SQIVND (reference sequence). The CDR3 protein is CAIARVLRNDYTF. The DNA read from the CDR3 is TGTGCCATTGCCAGGGTCCTCCGGAACGAC.